The clone carrying this T cell receptor beta chain was seen ten or more times. This record belongs to a study of T-cell reconstitution after alpha-beta-depleted transplantation in children. V trimming: 5 bases; J trimming: 6 bases; junction bases outside the gene matches: 3. Germline CDR1 LNHDA, CDR2 SQIVND (reference sequence). The CDR3 extends over 12 amino acids. A TCRbeta library incorporating unique molecular identifiers was prepared. TCRdb called the PCR reads again in MiXCR, with one record for every CDR3 protein. The sample records approximately 640,000 distinct CDR3 sequences, approximately 17% being singletons.

The TCR sequence derives from a human donor who donated a stem cell graft to a child with acute myeloid leukemia. The chain recombines TRBV19 with TRBJ2-7; TRBD1 agrees at 8 bases. This specimen consisted of PBMCs from the stem cell graft donor, obtained from the stem cell graft. CDR3 in DNA: TGTGCCAGTAGTCCGACAGGGGTCGAGCAGTACTTC. This translates into CASSPTGVEQYF.